The T cell receptor (beta chain) described here comes from a study of T cell repertoires in cytomegalovirus infection (dated by TCRdb to between 2017 and 2020). In terms of the full investigation: Donor HLA type was relevant to the analysis, as public TCR beta signatures indicated carriage of CMV infection together with the matching HLA type. Points the paper makes about the study in general: Cumulative frequency of public TCR beta family members discriminated carriers of CMV infection plus the relevant HLA type in this cohort and an independent roughly 330-donor cohort. The ex vivo response was dominated by HLA-C-restricted CMV-specific TCR beta clonotypes, which also provided the single most frequent clonotype in two of eight donors.

V and J are truncated by 6 bases and 15 bases respectively, leaving an intervening sequence of 21 bases. Based on the germline V gene, the CDR1 and CDR2 sequences are MNHEY and SVGAGI. Taken from cysteine to phenylalanine, the CDR3 has 13 residues. The retained sequence is limited to the CDR3, 39 bases, with the frame set at the first base. As to this clonotype: It has no known antigen specificity. No base quality values were provided; no much bigger clone lies one nucleotide off.

The run used an Illumina HiSeq 1500. TCRdb reprocessed the public reads (quality trimming at Q25 with fastp, clone calling with MiXCR) and kept in-frame beta chains. Every entry covers one CDR3 protein and lists the most common genes and DNA from its rows. The sample table shows approximately 490,000 distinct CDR3 sequences, and about 10% are seen once. The ten largest clones take up roughly a tenth of the sample. The TCR was taken from a human donor in good health (CMV status not recorded). Some clones in this sample may be carry-over from other donors' samples. The rearranged segments are TRBV6-5 and TRBJ2-1, with no D gene named confidently. Source material: PBMCs. Read as DNA, the sequence is TGTGCCAGCAGGGCTAGGGCGGAGAGACCACGGTTCTTC. Translated, it reads CASRARAERPRFF.